What follows are 21 T cell receptor beta chains derived from one specimen sequenced in a study of CD8+ T cells in alopecia areata. Extracted RNA was reverse transcribed into cDNA, the sequencing template. The repertoire was sequenced with immunoSEQ multiplex PCR; TCRdb's copy has only in-frame clones and lacks some. In the table there are a few hundred thousand clones, about 57% of which are singletons. Treatment: oral pan-JAK inhibitor, 5-10 mg twice daily. This specimen consisted of CD4+ T cells sorted from blood, obtained at week 4, from a patient treated with tofacitinib. All receptors derive from a human donor with alopecia areata.

This clone was seen only a few times. The rearrangement uses TRBV30 and TRBJ2-7; TRBD1 agrees at 8 bases. V was pared by 5 bases and J by 8 bases, with 14 bases of the junction left unmatched. The germline V gene has CDR1 GTSNPN and CDR2 SVGIG (reference sequence). This CDR3 region has 14 residues. CDR3 DNA: TGTGCCTGGCAATCCGGGACAGGCCCCAGAAAGCAGTACTTC. Translated: CAWQSGTGPRKQYF.

CDR3 sequence (DNA): TGCGCCAGCAGCTTGGAGGGGGTCTTGAACACTGAAGCTTTCTTT. This encodes CASSLEGVLNTEAFF. The chain employs TRBV5-1 and TRBJ1-1; a weak D match, TRBD1 (6 bases). Germline-derived CDR1 and CDR2 are SGHRS and YFSETQ. Deletions cut 0 bases from V and 0 bases from J, with 9 bases between. CDR3 length equals 15 residues.

This clone was seen a few times. V and J are TRBV7-8 and TRBJ1-1; the match to TRBD1 covers 7 bases. Unmatched junction bases numbered 2, after V lost 2 bases and J lost 2 bases. Germline CDR1 reads SGHVS; CDR2 reads FQNEAQ. The CDR3 totals 14 residues. The CDR3, as DNA: TGTGCCAGCAGCTTAACAGGGGACAACACTGAAGCTTTCTTT. Protein sequence: CASSLTGDNTEAFF.

The rearrangement links TRBV15 to TRBJ2-7; 9 bases match TRBD1. Germline loops: CDR1 LNHNV, CDR2 YYDKDF (reference sequence). This CDR3 is built from 15 residues. Trimming at V came to 3 bases and at J to 5 bases, leaving 8 bases not matched to a gene. CDR3 sequence reads: CATSSSGTGIDEQYF. The CDR3 DNA is TGTGCCACCAGCAGCTCTGGGACAGGGATCGACGAGCAGTACTTC.

Concerning this clone itself: The germline gene is not matched at one end of the junction; a read error may be the cause. The rearrangement joins TRBV5-5 to TRBJ2-5; 11 bases match TRBD2. The germline V gene has CDR1 SGHKS and CDR2 YYEKEE (reference sequence). The CDR3 is 16 residues long. The CDR3 sequence: CASSQDLLAGDQSQYF. The CDR3 nucleotides read TGCGCCAGCAGCCAAGATCTACTAGCGGGGGACCAGTCCCAGTACTTC.

V usage is TRBV5-6 and J usage is TRBJ2-1; 9 bases are a match to TRBD1. Germline CDR1 is SGHDT and CDR2 is YYEEEE. The CDR3 sequence is 15 residues long. The V and J ends lost 7 bases and 0 bases, in that order; junction bases with no gene match: 5. DNA of the CDR3: TGTGCCAGCCTCCTGGGACAGGGCTCCTACAATGAGCAGTTCTTC. This gives the protein CASLLGQGSYNEQFF.

The rearrangement uses TRBV29-1 and TRBJ2-7; D ambiguous. The germline CDR1 and CDR2 sequences are SQVTM and ANQGSEA. The CDR3 loop spans 13 amino acids. The germline V and J ends were trimmed by 4 bases and 0 bases, with 10 bases remaining between them. For the CDR3, the DNA is TGCAGCGTTGTGCTTACGACCTCCTACGAGCAGTACTTC. Its translation: CSVVLTTSYEQYF.

A few counts support this clone. The chain uses TRBV11-2 and TRBJ2-4; D is unclear. The V and J ends lost 4 bases and 1 base respectively, with 14 bases between them. Germline CDR1 is SGHAT and CDR2 is FQNNGV. CDR3 size: 16 residues. The chain's CDR3 is CASSSGGFAAKNIQYF. In DNA form, the CDR3 reads TGTGCCAGCAGCTCCGGTGGGTTTGCGGCCAAAAACATTCAGTACTTC.

This clone was seen a few times. The V gene is TRBV7-9, the J gene TRBJ1-5, with 9 bases identical to TRBD1. V lost 5 bases and J lost 5; bases outside the gene matches: 7. The V gene's germline CDR1 is SEHNR and CDR2 FQNEAQ (reference sequence). The CDR3 covers 15 residues. The CDR3 reads CASSPDRGPHQPQHF. CDR3 bases: TGTGCCAGCAGCCCGGACAGGGGACCGCATCAGCCCCAGCATTTT.

There are many counts of this clone. Relative to the germline gene, one junction end is altered; a read error may explain this. The V and J genes are TRBV27 and TRBJ1-2, with D perhaps matching TRBD1 (6 bases). Germline values: CDR1 MNHEY, CDR2 SMNVEV (reference sequence). The CDR3 runs 13 residues. The CDR3 protein is CASSRQWTDARIF. CDR3 in DNA: TGTGCCAGCAGCCGGCAATGGACAGACGCTCGGATCTTC.

The chain carries TRBV10-3 and TRBJ2-3; 7 nucleotides line up with TRBD1. CDR1 and CDR2 from the germline V gene are ENHRY and SYGVKD. CDR3 length equals 12 residues. J lost 6 bases, V lost 9 bases, and 6 bases had no gene match. CDR3 nucleotide sequence: TGTGCCATAAAGGGGACAGCTGATACGCAGTATTTT. Its translation is CAIKGTADTQYF.

Note on this clone: Other DNA sequences in this specimen translate into the identical CDR3. This chain joins TRBV29-1 and TRBJ2-1; TRBD2 is a possible D gene (5 bases). The V end lost 4 bases, the J end lost 0 bases, and 10 bases lay between the germline ends. Germline values: CDR1 SQVTM, CDR2 ANQGSEA. This CDR3 comprises 14 residues. The CDR3 reads CSVGRGSSYNEQFF. DNA for the CDR3: TGCAGCGTTGGACGGGGAAGCTCCTACAATGAGCAGTTCTTC.

This clone was observed a handful of times. This rearrangement joins TRBV7-3 to TRBJ2-1; D is possibly TRBD1 or TRBD2 (5 bases each). The CDR3 covers 12 residues. Trimming removed 4 bases at V and 6 bases at J, with 7 bases between. Germline V gene sequence: CDR1 SGHTA, CDR2 FQGTGA. The CDR3 spells CASSSGANEQFF. Written as DNA, the CDR3 is TGTGCCAGCAGCTCCGGGGCCAATGAGCAGTTCTTC.

This clone is a singleton in its sample. The rearrangement links TRBV5-1 to TRBJ2-1, with D possibly TRBD2 on 5 matching bases. Per germline, CDR1 SGHRS and CDR2 YFSETQ. This CDR3 comprises 13 residues. The germline V and J ends were trimmed by 2 bases and 2 bases, with 5 bases remaining between them. DNA of the CDR3: TGCGCCAGCAGCTTCGGGACCTACAATGAGCAGTTCTTC. Translated, it gives CASSFGTYNEQFF.

The chain joins TRBV29-1 to TRBJ2-2; unclear D gene. Germline assignment: CDR1 SQVTM and CDR2 ANQGSEA. The CDR3 extends over 11 amino acids. Trimming removed 7 bases at V and 6 bases at J, with 9 bases between. The chain's CDR3 is CSGYRAGELFF. In DNA, the CDR3 is TGCAGCGGCTACAGAGCCGGGGAGCTGTTTTTT.

The gene calls are TRBV30 and TRBJ2-1; TRBD2 is a possible D gene (5 bases). The germline V gene has CDR1 GTSNPN and CDR2 SVGIG (reference sequence). This CDR3 comprises 12 residues. Trimming removed 1 base at V and 8 bases at J, with 9 bases between. This chain's CDR3 is CAWSAGLDEQFF. CDR3 nucleotides: TGTGCCTGGAGTGCCGGACTCGATGAGCAGTTCTTC.

The rearrangement uses TRBV7-2 and TRBJ1-1; 8 bases agree with TRBD1. Germline V gene data show CDR1 as SGHTA and CDR2 as FQGNSA. This CDR3 spans 15 amino acids. The trim removed 7 bases at V and 4 bases at J, leaving 11 bases unmatched. This CDR3 is CASMGTGAVGTEAFF. In DNA, the CDR3 is TGTGCCAGCATGGGGACAGGAGCAGTAGGCACTGAAGCTTTCTTT.

The chain links TRBV11-2 to TRBJ2-1; D gene unclear. The CDR3 consists of 12 residues. The V end lost 3 bases, the J end lost 6 bases, and 6 bases lay between the germline ends. Germline V CDR1 and CDR2: SGHAT, FQNNGV. CDR3 sequence (DNA): TGTGCCAGCAGCTTCCGGGCCAATGAGCAGTTCTTC. Protein: CASSFRANEQFF.

This chain links TRBV11-1 with TRBJ1-6; D possibly corresponds to TRBD1 (5 bases). From germline, CDR1 is SGHAT and CDR2 FQDESV (reference sequence). V lost 5 bases and J lost 8, with 7 bases in between. The CDR3 has 12 residues. DNA for the CDR3: TGTGCCAGCAGCCCGGGGGATTCACCCCTCCACTTT. Translation gives CASSPGDSPLHF.

The chain employs TRBV2 and TRBJ2-7, with 9 bases that match TRBD2. Germline loops: CDR1 SNHLY, CDR2 FYNNEI. V trimming: 3 bases; J trimming: 2 bases; junction bases outside the gene matches: 2. The CDR3 runs to 14 residues. The CDR3 reads CASSEERGAYEQYF. In DNA, the CDR3 is TGTGCCAGCAGTGAGGAGCGGGGGGCCTACGAGCAGTACTTC.

The chain carries TRBV15 and TRBJ2-1; D is unresolved. Germline V gene data show CDR1 as LNHNV and CDR2 as YYDKDF (reference sequence). Trimming removed 3 bases from V and 2 bases from J, with 11 bases in between. The length of the CDR3 is 15 residues. The CDR3 bases are TGTGCCACCAGCAGCTCAGCACTTCCCTACAATGAGCAGTTCTTC. It codes for CATSSSALPYNEQFF.